The sequence of this T cell receptor beta chain was determined in a study of radiation and T cells in renal cell carcinoma. Across the whole study: Nephrectomy followed 15 Gy stereotactic body radiation by 4 weeks.

The table came from immunoSEQ multiplex PCR; TCRdb's copy has only in-frame clones and leaves some out. The top ten clones hold 5.8% of a sample with 100,000 to 150,000 clones, about four fifths of them seen once. Only one count was recorded for this clone. Its antigen is currently unknown. Study outcomes and limitations: Without pretreatment biopsies, baseline tumor clonotype presence was undetermined. In blood, top tumor clones expanded by 2 weeks, shrinking by 4.

Described time point: blood 2 weeks post-SBRT. Stated treatment: 15 Gy SBRT to primary tumor, nephrectomy 4 weeks later. Clear cell pathology was present in this patient's renal cell carcinoma. Germline CDR1 SGHTA, CDR2 FQGNSA. The CDR3 runs 14 residues. The ends were cut back, 4 bases at V and 1 base at J, with 7 bases in the middle. The source is a man between 45 and 60 years old with renal cell carcinoma. The specimen was blood, collected from a patient whose treatment included radiotherapy and nephrectomy. The chain couples TRBV7-2 to TRBJ2-2, with unresolved D. Here the CDR3 DNA reads TGTGCCAGCAGCTACAACAAGAACACCGGGGAGCTGTTTTTT. This translates into CASSYNKNTGELFF. The complete variable domain, with remaining parts taken from reference TRBV7-2 and TRBJ2-2, reads GAGVSQSPSNKVTEKGKDVELRCDPISGHTALYWYRQSLGQGLEFLIYFQGNSAPDKSGLPSDRFSAERTGGSVSTLTIQRTQQEDSAVYLCASSYNKNTGELFFGEGSRLTVL.